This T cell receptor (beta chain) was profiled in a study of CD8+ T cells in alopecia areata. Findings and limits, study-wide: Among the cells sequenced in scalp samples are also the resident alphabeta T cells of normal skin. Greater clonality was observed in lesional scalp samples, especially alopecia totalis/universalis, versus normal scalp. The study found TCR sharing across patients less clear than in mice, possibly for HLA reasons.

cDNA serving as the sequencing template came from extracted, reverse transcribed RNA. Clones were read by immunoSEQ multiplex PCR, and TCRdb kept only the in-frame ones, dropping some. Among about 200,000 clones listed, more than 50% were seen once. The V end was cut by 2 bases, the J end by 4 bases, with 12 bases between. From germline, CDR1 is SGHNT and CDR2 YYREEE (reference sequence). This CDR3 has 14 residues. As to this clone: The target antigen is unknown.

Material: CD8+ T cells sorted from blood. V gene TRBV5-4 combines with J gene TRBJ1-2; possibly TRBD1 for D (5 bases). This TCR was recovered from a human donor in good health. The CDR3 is CASSLSGQSYGYTF. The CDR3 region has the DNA TGTGCCAGCAGCTTATCGGGGCAGAGCTATGGCTACACCTTC.